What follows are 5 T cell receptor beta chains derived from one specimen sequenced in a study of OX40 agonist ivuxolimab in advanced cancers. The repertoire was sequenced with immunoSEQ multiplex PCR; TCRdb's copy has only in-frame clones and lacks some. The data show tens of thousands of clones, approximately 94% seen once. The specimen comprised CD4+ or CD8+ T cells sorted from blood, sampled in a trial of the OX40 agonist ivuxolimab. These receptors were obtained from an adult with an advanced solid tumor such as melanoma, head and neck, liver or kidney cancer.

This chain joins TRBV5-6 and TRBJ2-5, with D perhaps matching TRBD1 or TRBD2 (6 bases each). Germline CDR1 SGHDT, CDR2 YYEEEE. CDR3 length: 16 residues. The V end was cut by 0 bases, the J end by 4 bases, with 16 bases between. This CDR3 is CASSLVGGRDRETQYF. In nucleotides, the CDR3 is TGTGCCAGCAGCTTGGTGGGGGGCAGGGATAGAGAGACCCAGTACTTC.

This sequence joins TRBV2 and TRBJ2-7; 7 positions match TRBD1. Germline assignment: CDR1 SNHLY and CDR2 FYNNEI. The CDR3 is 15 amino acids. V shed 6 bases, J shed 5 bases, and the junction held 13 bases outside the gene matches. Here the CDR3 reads CASSPWPTGQNEQYF. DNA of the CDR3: TGTGCCAGCAGCCCCTGGCCGACAGGGCAAAACGAGCAGTACTTC.

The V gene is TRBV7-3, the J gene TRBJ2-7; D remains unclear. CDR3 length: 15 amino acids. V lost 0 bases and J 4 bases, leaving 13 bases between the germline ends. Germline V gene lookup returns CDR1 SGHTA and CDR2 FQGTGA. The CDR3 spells CASSLTGAPRYEQYF. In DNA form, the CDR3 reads TGTGCCAGCAGCTTAACGGGCGCTCCAAGGTACGAGCAGTACTTC. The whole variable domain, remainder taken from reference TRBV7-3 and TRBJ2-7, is GAGVSQTPSNKVTEKGKYVELRCDPISGHTALYWYRQSLGQGPEFLIYFQGTGAADDSGLPNDRFFAVRPEGSVSTLKIQRTERGDSAVYLCASSLTGAPRYEQYFGPGTRLTVT.

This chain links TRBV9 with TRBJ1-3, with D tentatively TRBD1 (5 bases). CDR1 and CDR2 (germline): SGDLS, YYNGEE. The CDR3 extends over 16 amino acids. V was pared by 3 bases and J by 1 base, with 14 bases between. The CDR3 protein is CASSAHIRDSGNTIYF. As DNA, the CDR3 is TGTGCCAGCAGCGCGCATATCAGGGATTCTGGAAACACCATATATTTT.

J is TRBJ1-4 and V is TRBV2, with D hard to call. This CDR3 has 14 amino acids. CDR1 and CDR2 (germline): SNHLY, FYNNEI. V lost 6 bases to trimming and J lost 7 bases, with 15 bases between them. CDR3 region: CASRKGPLGEKLFF. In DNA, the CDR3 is TGTGCCAGCAGAAAGGGCCCCTTGGGTGAAAAACTGTTTTTT.